Shown below are 22 T cell receptor beta chains from a single sample sequenced in a study of cytomegalovirus exposure and HLA in healthy donors. The study ran its PCR with 60 Vbeta and 13 Jbeta primers. Profiled with immunoSEQ multiplex PCR; TCRdb holds only in-frame clones, not every one. Its listing shows around 84,000 clones. The material sequenced was PBMCs. These receptors came from a man aged 30-40 years in good health and CMV-seronegative.

The rearrangement joins TRBV19 to TRBJ2-3; D gene ambiguous. Germline CDR1 is LNHDA and CDR2 is SQIVND (reference sequence). The CDR3 spans 15 residues. Trimming shortened V by 3 bases and J by 0 bases, and 10 bases separated the two germline ends. The CDR3: CASSIRQQSTDTQYF. DNA for the CDR3: TGTGCCAGTAGTATCAGGCAGCAGAGCACAGATACGCAGTATTTT. The variable domain in full, completed from reference TRBV19 and TRBJ2-3, reads DGGITQSPKYLFRKEGQNVTLSCEQNLNHDAMYWYRQDPGQGLRLIYYSQIVNDFQKGDIAEGYSVSREKKESFPLTVTSAQKNPTAFYLCASSIRQQSTDTQYFGPGTRLTVL.

The chain couples TRBV7-9 to TRBJ2-7; TRBD1 is a possible D gene (5 bases). CDR1 is SEHNR and CDR2 is FQNEAQ in the germline V gene (reference sequence). CDR3 size: 14 residues. Trimming removed 3 bases at V and 3 bases at J, with 12 bases between. CDR3 sequence reads: CASSFRAGNYEQYF. For the CDR3, the DNA is TGTGCCAGCAGCTTCCGGGCAGGGAACTACGAGCAGTACTTC.

V usage is TRBV4-1 and J usage is TRBJ2-1; D gene uncertain. The CDR3 is 18 amino acids. CDR1 MGHRA and CDR2 YSYEKL come from the germline V gene. Trimming took 1 base from V and 2 from J, leaving 18 bases between them. The chain's CDR3 is CASSQASPMLSAYNEQFF. The CDR3 nucleotides read TGCGCCAGCAGCCAAGCAAGCCCGATGTTGTCTGCCTACAATGAGCAGTTCTTC.

The V and J genes are TRBV19 and TRBJ1-2, with TRBD1 matching over 9 bases. Trimming cost V 10 bases and J 7 bases; bases outside gene matches: 10. The CDR3 is 13 amino acids. Germline V lookup: CDR1 LNHDA, CDR2 SQIVND (reference sequence). The CDR3 coding sequence is TGTGCCATTAAGAACAGGGGGCAATTTGGCTACACCTTC. As protein: CAIKNRGQFGYTF.

The rearrangement joins TRBV27 to TRBJ2-7; TRBD2 agrees at 8 bases. This CDR3 has 16 amino acids. Trimming at V came to 3 bases and at J to 1 base, leaving 8 bases not matched to a gene. Germline assignment: CDR1 MNHEY and CDR2 SMNVEV (reference sequence). For the CDR3, the DNA is TGTGCCAGCAGTTTGTCTTTCGGGACTAGATCCTACGAGCAGTACTTC. As protein: CASSLSFGTRSYEQYF.

The rearrangement uses TRBV4-2 and TRBJ2-1, with 8 bases identical to TRBD2. Trimming at V came to 1 base and at J to 4 bases, leaving 9 bases not matched to a gene. Germline values: CDR1 LGHNA, CDR2 YNFKEQ. The CDR3 is made up of 17 amino acids. The DNA for the CDR3 is TGTGCCAGCAGCCAAGCTGAGGGCGGGAGGAATTACAATGAGCAGTTCTTC. It yields the protein CASSQAEGGRNYNEQFF.

The chain combines TRBV13 with TRBJ2-7; 7 nucleotides match TRBD1. The V segment lost 3 bases and the J segment 3 bases; nucleotides outside the gene matches: 5. CDR1 is PRHDT and CDR2 is FYEKMQ in the germline V gene (reference sequence). This CDR3 is 14 amino acids long. DNA for the CDR3: TGTGCCAGCAGCTTCGGGACAGAACTCTACGAGCAGTACTTC. As protein: CASSFGTELYEQYF.

In DNA form, the CDR3 reads TGTGCCAGCAGCTTCCACAGGGGGTTGGTAGGGAACACTGAAGCTTTCTTT. It is translated as CASSFHRGLVGNTEAFF. The rearrangement uses TRBV11-1 and TRBJ1-1, with 8 bases identical to TRBD1. V lost 3 bases to trimming and J lost 1 base; unmatched junction nucleotides: 10. Germline CDR1 and CDR2: SGHAT and FQDESV (reference sequence). CDR3 size: 17 residues.

V is TRBV11-2 and J is TRBJ1-1, with D perhaps matching TRBD1 (6 bases). Germline V lookup: CDR1 SGHAT, CDR2 FQNNGV. This CDR3 has 14 residues. Trimming removed 2 bases from V and 6 bases from J, with 13 bases in between. Here the CDR3 DNA reads TGTGCCAGCAGCTTAAGGGGGGGAATCGCTGAAGCTTTCTTT. Translated, it gives CASSLRGGIAEAFF. The full variable domain, its missing parts supplied by reference TRBV11-2 and TRBJ1-1, is EAGVAQSPRYKIIEKRQSVAFWCNPISGHATLYWYQQILGQGPKLLIQFQNNGVVDDSQLPKDRFSAERLKGVDSTLKIQPAKLEDSAVYLCASSLRGGIAEAFFGQGTRLTVV.

V and J are TRBV2 and TRBJ1-5, with 10 bases that match TRBD1. Germline loops: CDR1 SNHLY, CDR2 FYNNEI. The CDR3 runs to 16 residues. Trimming at V came to 5 bases and at J to 4 bases, leaving 8 bases not matched to a gene. The CDR3 DNA reads TGTGCCAGCAGTCGCCGACAGGGGGCTGGGAATCAGCCCCAGCATTTT. Its translation: CASSRRQGAGNQPQHF.

The rearrangement joins TRBV20-1 to TRBJ2-5; 7 positions match TRBD2. The length of the CDR3 is 11 residues. V shed 5 bases, J shed 9 bases, and the junction held 6 bases outside the gene matches. Germline CDR1 DFQATT, CDR2 SNEGSKA (reference sequence). CDR3 in DNA: TGCAGTGCTCAACTGGGGGGGTCCCAGTACTTC. It codes for CSAQLGGSQYF.

J is TRBJ1-5 and V is TRBV19; D may be TRBD1 (5 bases). The CDR3 has 17 amino acids. Germline V gene sequence: CDR1 LNHDA, CDR2 SQIVND (reference sequence). V was cut by 8 bases and J by 2 bases, with 22 bases left in between. In DNA, the CDR3 is TGTGCCAGTCGGGGGGTTTTGTGGGAGTTCGGCAATCAGCCCCAGCATTTT. Its protein product is CASRGVLWEFGNQPQHF.

This CDR3 is CASSLDQPQHF. The CDR3 DNA is TGTGCCAGCAGTCTCGATCAGCCCCAGCATTTT. The rearrangement uses TRBV6-8 and TRBJ1-5; D remains unclear. The CDR3 covers 11 residues. Germline assignment: CDR1 MNHGY and CDR2 SAAAGT. The V and J ends lost 5 bases and 5 bases respectively, with 4 bases between them.

The rearrangement joins TRBV7-7 to TRBJ2-2; TRBD2 agrees at 12 bases. The CDR3 consists of 16 residues. V was clipped by 5 bases and J by 4 bases; unmatched bases: 5. The germline gives CDR1 SSHAT, CDR2 FNYEAQ (reference sequence). CDR3 in DNA: TGTGCCAGCAGCAGACTAGCGGGAGAAACCACCGGGGAGCTGTTTTTT. This translates into CASSRLAGETTGELFF.

The chain joins TRBV7-2 to TRBJ2-1, with a possible D match to TRBD2 (6 bases). The V end was cut by 5 bases, the J end by 1 base, with 12 bases between. The CDR3 consists of 15 residues. CDR1 and CDR2 (germline): SGHTA, FQGNSA. The CDR3 loop reads CASSPIADSYNEQFF. Written as DNA, the CDR3 is TGTGCCAGCAGCCCGATAGCGGATTCCTACAATGAGCAGTTCTTC.

The gene calls are TRBV11-3 and TRBJ1-2, with a weak D call TRBD1 (6 bases). The V end lost 5 bases, the J end lost 6 bases, and 19 bases lay between the germline ends. Germline assignment: CDR1 SGHNT and CDR2 YENEEA. CDR3 length: 15 residues. In DNA, the CDR3 is TGTGCCAGCAGCCCAGGGGCCTTTCATCCTAATGGCTACACCTTC. Its protein product is CASSPGAFHPNGYTF.

The rearrangement uses TRBV19 and TRBJ2-1; 10 bases are a match to TRBD1. Germline V gene data show CDR1 as LNHDA and CDR2 as SQIVND (reference sequence). With 9 bases clipped from V and 8 bases from J, the junction kept 7 bases outside the gene matches. The CDR3 contains 13 residues. For the CDR3, the DNA is TGTGCCAGCCGGGACAGGGGAGTCGATGAGCAGTTCTTC. This gives the protein CASRDRGVDEQFF.

The chain uses TRBV9 and TRBJ1-1; TRBD1 matches 8 bases. Germline V gene data show CDR1 as SGDLS and CDR2 as YYNGEE. J was trimmed by 2 bases and V by 3 bases; bases with no gene match: 6. There are 15 residues in the CDR3. This chain's CDR3 is CASSALTGDNTEAFF. In DNA form, the CDR3 reads TGTGCCAGCAGCGCGCTGACAGGGGATAACACTGAAGCTTTCTTT.

This rearrangement joins TRBV25-1 to TRBJ2-3; 7 bases line up with TRBD2. From germline, CDR1 is MGHDK and CDR2 SYGVNS. V dropped 2 bases and J dropped 3; count of bases not matched to a gene: 5. This CDR3 has 15 amino acids. CDR3 in amino acids: CASSEAGDITDTQYF. The DNA of the CDR3 is TGTGCCAGCAGTGAAGCGGGAGACATTACAGATACGCAGTATTTT.

V and J are TRBV27 and TRBJ2-3; 9 nucleotides line up with TRBD1. This CDR3 has 15 amino acids. Germline V gene data show CDR1 as MNHEY and CDR2 as SMNVEV (reference sequence). With V trimmed by 3 bases and J by 1 base, 2 bases remained unmatched. CDR3 in amino acids: CASSLDRGGTDTQYF. CDR3 bases: TGTGCCAGCAGTTTGGACAGGGGCGGCACAGATACGCAGTATTTT.

This rearrangement joins TRBV7-6 to TRBJ2-5; a possible D gene is TRBD1 (5 bases). The CDR3 contains 14 residues. Germline loops: CDR1 SGHVS, CDR2 FNYEAQ. The V and J ends lost 1 base and 3 bases respectively, with 9 bases between them. The CDR3: CASSLGTREETQYF. Written as DNA, the CDR3 is TGTGCCAGCAGCTTAGGTACCAGGGAAGAGACCCAGTACTTC.

The chain couples TRBV5-6 to TRBJ1-2; weak D call: TRBD1 (6 bases). CDR1 SGHDT and CDR2 YYEEEE come from the germline V gene. This CDR3 has 14 amino acids. V lost 7 bases, J lost 7 bases, and 20 bases lay in between. The CDR3 region has the DNA TGTGCCAGCTGGGAAATACAGGGCTCGGGTGGCTACACCTTC. It yields the protein CASWEIQGSGGYTF.